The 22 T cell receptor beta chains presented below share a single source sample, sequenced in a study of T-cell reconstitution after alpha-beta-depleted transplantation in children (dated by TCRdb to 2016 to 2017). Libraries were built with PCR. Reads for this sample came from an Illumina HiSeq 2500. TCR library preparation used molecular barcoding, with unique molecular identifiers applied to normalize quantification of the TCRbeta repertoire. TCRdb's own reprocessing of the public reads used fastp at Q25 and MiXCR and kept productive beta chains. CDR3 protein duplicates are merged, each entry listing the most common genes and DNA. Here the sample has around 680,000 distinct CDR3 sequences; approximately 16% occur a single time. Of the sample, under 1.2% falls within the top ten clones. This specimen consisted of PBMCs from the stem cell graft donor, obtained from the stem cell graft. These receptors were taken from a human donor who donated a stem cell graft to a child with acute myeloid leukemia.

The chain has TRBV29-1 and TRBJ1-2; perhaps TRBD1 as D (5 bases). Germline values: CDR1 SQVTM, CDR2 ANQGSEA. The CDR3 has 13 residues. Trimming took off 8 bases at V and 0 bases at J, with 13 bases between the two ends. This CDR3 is CSLRDRSNYGYTF. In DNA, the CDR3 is TGCAGCCTCCGGGACCGTTCTAACTATGGCTACACCTTC.

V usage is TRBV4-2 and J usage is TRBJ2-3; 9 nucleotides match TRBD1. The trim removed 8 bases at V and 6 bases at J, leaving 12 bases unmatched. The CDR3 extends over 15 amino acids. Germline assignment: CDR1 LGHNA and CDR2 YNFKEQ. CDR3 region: CASGPEGQGGDTQYF. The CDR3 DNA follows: TGTGCCAGCGGCCCTGAGGGACAGGGTGGCGATACGCAGTATTTT.

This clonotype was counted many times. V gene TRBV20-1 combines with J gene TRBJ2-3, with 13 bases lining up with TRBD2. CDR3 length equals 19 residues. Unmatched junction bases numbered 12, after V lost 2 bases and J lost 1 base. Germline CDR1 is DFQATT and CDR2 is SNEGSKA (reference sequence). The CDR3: CSARPTWTSGGEGTDTQYF. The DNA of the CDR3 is TGCAGTGCTAGACCGACCTGGACTAGCGGGGGTGAGGGCACAGATACGCAGTATTTT.

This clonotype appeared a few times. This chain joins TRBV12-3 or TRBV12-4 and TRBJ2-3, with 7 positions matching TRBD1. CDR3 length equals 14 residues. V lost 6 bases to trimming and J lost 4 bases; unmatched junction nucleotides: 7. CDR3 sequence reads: CASRAWGQPDTQYF. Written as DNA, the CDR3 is TGTGCCAGCAGGGCTTGGGGACAGCCAGATACGCAGTATTTT.

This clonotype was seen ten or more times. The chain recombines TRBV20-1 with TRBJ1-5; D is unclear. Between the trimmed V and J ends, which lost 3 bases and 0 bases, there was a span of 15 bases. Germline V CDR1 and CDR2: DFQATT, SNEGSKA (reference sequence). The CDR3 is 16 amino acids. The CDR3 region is CSASDSTRYSNQPQHF. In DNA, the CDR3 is TGCAGTGCTAGTGACTCGACCCGTTATAGCAATCAGCCCCAGCATTTT.

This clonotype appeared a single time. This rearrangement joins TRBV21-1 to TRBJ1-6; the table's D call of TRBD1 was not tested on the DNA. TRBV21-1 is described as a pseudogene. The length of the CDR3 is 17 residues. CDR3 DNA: TGTGCCAGCAGCAAAGCGGACAGGGGGCGGGTTTTTGCGGCCCTCCACTTT. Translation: CASSKADRGRVFAALHF.

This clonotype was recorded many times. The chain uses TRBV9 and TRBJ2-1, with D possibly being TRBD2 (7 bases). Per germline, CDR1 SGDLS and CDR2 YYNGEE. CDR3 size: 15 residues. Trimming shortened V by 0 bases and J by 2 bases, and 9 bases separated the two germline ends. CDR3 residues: CASSVVGGAYNEQFF. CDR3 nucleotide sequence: TGTGCCAGCAGCGTAGTAGGGGGGGCCTACAATGAGCAGTTCTTC.

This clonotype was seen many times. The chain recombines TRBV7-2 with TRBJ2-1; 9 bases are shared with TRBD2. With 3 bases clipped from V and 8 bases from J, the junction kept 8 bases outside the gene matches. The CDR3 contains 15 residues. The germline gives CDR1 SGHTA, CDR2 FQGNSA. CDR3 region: CASSFSGLANDEQFF. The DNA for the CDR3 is TGTGCCAGCAGCTTCTCTGGACTAGCGAACGATGAGCAGTTCTTC.

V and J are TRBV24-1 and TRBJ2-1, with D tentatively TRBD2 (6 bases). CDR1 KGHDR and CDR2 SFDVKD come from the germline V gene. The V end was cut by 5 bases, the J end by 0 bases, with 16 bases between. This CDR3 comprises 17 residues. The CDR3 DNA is TGTGCCACCAGTGGGGGGGAGCGCTTAAGCTCCTACAATGAGCAGTTCTTC. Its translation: CATSGGERLSSYNEQFF.

In DNA form, the CDR3 reads TGTGCCAGCAGCTTATTCGGGGGGGGCTATGAGCAGTTCTTC. This encodes CASSLFGGGYEQFF. The chain combines TRBV7-9 with TRBJ2-1; 8 nucleotides line up with TRBD2. CDR1 SEHNR and CDR2 FQNEAQ come from the germline V gene (reference sequence). The CDR3 runs 14 residues. Trimming cost V 2 bases and J 8 bases; bases outside gene matches: 5.

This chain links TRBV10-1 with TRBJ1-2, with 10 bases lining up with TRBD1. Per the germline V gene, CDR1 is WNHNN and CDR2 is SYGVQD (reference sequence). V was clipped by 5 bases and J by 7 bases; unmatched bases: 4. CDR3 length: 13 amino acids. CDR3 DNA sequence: TGCGCCAGCAGTAGGACAGGGGGAATTGGCTACACCTTC. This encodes CASSRTGGIGYTF.

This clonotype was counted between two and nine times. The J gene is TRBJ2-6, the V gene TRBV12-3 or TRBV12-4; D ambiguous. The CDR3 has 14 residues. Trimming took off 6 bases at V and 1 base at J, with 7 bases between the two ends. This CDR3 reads CASRSESGANVLTF. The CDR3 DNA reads TGTGCCAGCAGGTCAGAGTCTGGGGCCAACGTCCTGACTTTC.

CDR3: CAGPSRGEQYV. The CDR3 nucleotides read TGTGCCGGACCGTCCAGGGGGGAGCAGTACGTC. This sequence joins TRBV6-5 and TRBJ2-7; 7 bases map to TRBD1. The CDR3 is 11 residues long. Looked up from germline, CDR1 is MNHEY and CDR2 is SVGAGI. V gave up 11 bases and J gave up 7 bases; unmatched junction bases: 8.

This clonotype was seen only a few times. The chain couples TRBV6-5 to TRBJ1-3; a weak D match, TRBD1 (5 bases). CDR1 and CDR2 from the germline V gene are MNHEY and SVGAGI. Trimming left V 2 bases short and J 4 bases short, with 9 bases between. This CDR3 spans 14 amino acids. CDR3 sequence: CASSYGGTGNTIYF. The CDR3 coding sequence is TGTGCCAGCAGTTACGGGGGGACCGGAAACACCATATATTTT.

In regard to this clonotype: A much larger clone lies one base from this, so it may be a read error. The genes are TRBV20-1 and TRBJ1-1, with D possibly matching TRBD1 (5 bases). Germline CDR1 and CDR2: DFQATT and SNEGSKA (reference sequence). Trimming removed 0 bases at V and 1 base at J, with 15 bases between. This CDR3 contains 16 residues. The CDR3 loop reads CSARDLSGGTNTEAFF. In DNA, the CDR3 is TGCAGTGCTAGAGACCTGTCGGGGGGGACGAACACTGAAGCTTTCTTT.

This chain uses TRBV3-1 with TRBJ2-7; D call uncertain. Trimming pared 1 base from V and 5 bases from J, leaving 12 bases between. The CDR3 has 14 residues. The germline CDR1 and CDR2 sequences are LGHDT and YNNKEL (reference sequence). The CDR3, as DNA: TGTGCCAGCAGCCAAGTAAACAGTGAGAACGAGCAGTACTTC. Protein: CASSQVNSENEQYF.

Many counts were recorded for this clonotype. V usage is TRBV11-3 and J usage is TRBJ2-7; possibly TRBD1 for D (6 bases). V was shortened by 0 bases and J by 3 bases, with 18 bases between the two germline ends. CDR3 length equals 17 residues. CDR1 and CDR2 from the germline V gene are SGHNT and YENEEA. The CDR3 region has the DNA TGTGCCAGCAGCTTAGATGAGTCGGGGACACAAATCTACGAGCAGTACTTC. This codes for CASSLDESGTQIYEQYF.

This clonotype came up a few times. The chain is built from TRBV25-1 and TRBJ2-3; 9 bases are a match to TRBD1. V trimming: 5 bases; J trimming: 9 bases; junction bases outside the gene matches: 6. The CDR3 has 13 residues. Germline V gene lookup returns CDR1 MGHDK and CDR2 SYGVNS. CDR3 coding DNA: TGTGCCAGCAGTTCCTATGGACAGGGGACGCAGTATTTT. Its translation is CASSSYGQGTQYF.

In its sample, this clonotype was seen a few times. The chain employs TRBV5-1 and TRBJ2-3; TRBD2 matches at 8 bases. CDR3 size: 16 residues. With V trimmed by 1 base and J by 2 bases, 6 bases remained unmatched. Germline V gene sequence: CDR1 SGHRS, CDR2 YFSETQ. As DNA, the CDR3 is TGCGCCAGCAGCTTGAGAGCGGGGGTTCCCACAGATACGCAGTATTTT. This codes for CASSLRAGVPTDTQYF.

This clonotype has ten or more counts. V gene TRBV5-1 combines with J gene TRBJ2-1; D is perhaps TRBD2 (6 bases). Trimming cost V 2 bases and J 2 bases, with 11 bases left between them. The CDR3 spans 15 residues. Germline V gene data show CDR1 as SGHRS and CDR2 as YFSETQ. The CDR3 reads CASSFTSRTYNEQFF. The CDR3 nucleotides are TGCGCCAGCAGCTTCACTAGCCGAACCTACAATGAGCAGTTCTTC.

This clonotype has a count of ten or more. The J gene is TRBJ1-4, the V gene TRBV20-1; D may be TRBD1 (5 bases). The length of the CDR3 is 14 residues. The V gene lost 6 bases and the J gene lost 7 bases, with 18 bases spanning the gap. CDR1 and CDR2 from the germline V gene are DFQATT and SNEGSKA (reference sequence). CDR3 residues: CSAGSLGRGEKLFF. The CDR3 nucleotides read TGCAGTGCCGGGTCGTTGGGGAGGGGTGAAAAACTGTTTTTT.

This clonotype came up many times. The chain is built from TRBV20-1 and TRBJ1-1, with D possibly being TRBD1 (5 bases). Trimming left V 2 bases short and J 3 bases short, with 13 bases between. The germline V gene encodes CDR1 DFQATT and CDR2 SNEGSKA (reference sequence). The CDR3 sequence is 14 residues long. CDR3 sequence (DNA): TGCAGTGCTAGAAGCCGGGGCTGGGACACTGAAGCTTTCTTT. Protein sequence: CSARSRGWDTEAFF.